This T cell receptor beta chain was sequenced for a study of shared clonotypes between healthy human individuals. The overall study: The donor pool was made up of two women and three men aged 18 to 49. Study-wide results and caveats: Clonotype sharing across donors was expected to vary with sequencing depth.

The genomic DNA of each subset was split evenly across several immunoSEQ plates. Sequencing used immunoSEQ multiplex PCR; TCRdb keeps in-frame clones, though not all of them. The sample holds about 2.1 million clones, approximately 94% seen once. Terminally differentiated effector memory CD45RA+ cells were excluded from the naive CD8 cells, which were CD45RO-negative and positively selected for CCR7. Among the donors, all were Caucasian adults who lived in Nashville, Tennessee. About this clone: What it recognizes is unknown.

V gave up 5 bases and J gave up 3 bases; unmatched junction bases: 11. CDR3 length equals 17 residues. Germline-derived CDR1 and CDR2 are MNHEY and SMNVEV (reference sequence). Sample: naive CD8+ T cells from PBMCs. This receptor was taken from a man younger than 35 in good health. Some clones in this sample may be carry-over from other donors' samples. The V and J genes are TRBV27 and TRBJ1-5, with 9 bases that match TRBD1. CDR3 in DNA: TGTGCCAGCAGTACCTATGCCGGGACAGGGATCAATCAGCCCCAGCATTTT. This gives the protein CASSTYAGTGINQPQHF.